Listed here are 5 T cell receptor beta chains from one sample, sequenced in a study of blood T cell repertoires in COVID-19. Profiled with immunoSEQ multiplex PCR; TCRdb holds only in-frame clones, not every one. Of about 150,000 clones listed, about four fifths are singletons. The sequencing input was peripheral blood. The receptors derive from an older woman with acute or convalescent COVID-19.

This CDR3 is CASSPAGRETQYF. The CDR3 nucleotides are TGTGCCAGCAGCCCCGCGGGTCGGGAGACCCAGTACTTC. The V call is TRBV7-3, the J call TRBJ2-5; tentative D call: TRBD2 (5 bases). Germline V gene data show CDR1 as SGHTA and CDR2 as FQGTGA. This CDR3 is 13 amino acids long. V lost 5 bases and J 5 bases, leaving 12 bases between the germline ends.

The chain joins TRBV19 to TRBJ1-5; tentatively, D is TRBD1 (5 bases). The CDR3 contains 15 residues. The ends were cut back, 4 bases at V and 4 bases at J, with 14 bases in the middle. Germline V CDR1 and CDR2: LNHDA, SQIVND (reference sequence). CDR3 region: CASSTSDTQNQPQHF. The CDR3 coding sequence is TGTGCCAGTAGTACCTCGGACACGCAAAATCAGCCCCAGCATTTT.

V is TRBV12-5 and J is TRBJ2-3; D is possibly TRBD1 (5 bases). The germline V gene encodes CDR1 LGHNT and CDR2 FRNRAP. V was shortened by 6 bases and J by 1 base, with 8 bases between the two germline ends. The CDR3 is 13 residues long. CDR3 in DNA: TGTGCTAGTGGGTGGGGCCGCACAGATACGCAGTATTTT. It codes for CASGWGRTDTQYF.

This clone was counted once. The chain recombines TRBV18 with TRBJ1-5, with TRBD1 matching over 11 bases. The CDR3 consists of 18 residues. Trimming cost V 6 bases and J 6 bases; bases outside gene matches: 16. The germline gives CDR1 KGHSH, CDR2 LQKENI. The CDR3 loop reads CASSPYWTGGRLGQPQHF. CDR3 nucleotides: TGTGCCAGCTCTCCGTATTGGACAGGGGGCCGACTCGGTCAGCCCCAGCATTTT.

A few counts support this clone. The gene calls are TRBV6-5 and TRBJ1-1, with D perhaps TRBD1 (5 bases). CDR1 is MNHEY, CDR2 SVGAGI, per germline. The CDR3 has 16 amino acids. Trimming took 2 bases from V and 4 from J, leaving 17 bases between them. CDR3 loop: CASSYGSQGLGTEAFF. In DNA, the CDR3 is TGTGCCAGCAGTTACGGGTCTCAGGGTTTGGGCACTGAAGCTTTCTTT.